Below, 2 T cell receptor beta chains from the same sample are listed, as sequenced in a study of T-cell memory formation after mild COVID-19. TCRdb re-derived calls from the 5' RACE reads in MiXCR, one entry per CDR3 protein. The data hold about 250,000 distinct CDR3 sequences, with 15% to 17% observed a single time. Material: PBMCs or a T cell subset sorted from them (not recorded which). These receptors all come from an adult woman who had mild COVID-19 (a few samples of this study predate the infection). Cell type and time point are not known.

The chain links TRBV6-5 to TRBJ1-2, with 8 bases aligning to TRBD1. This CDR3 comprises 14 residues. With 7 bases clipped from V and 0 bases from J, the junction kept 4 bases outside the gene matches. In germline, CDR1 is MNHEY, CDR2 SVGAGI. The CDR3 nucleotides read TGTGCCAGCAAAGGACAGGGTCCTAACTATGGCTACACCTTC. It specifies CASKGQGPNYGYTF.

This clonotype has more than one count but fewer than ten. J is TRBJ1-2 and V is TRBV20-1, with 9 bases that match TRBD1. The CDR3 extends over 15 amino acids. V shed 3 bases, J shed 7 bases, and the junction held 12 bases outside the gene matches. Germline values: CDR1 DFQATT, CDR2 SNEGSKA (reference sequence). CDR3 residues: CSASRRGQGSSGYTF. The CDR3 DNA is TGCAGTGCTAGCAGACGGGGACAGGGCAGTTCTGGCTACACCTTC.